Sequencing of this T cell receptor (beta chain) was carried out in a study of cytomegalovirus exposure and HLA in healthy donors. The wider study: Membership in the Caucasian-associated ancestry cluster was found for about four fifths of a few hundred genotyped donors. Study outcomes and limitations: Follow-up analysis found HLA locus-dependent TCR association rates, highest for DRB1 and lowest for HLA-C.

The V end was cut by 0 bases, the J end by 0 bases, with 12 bases between. The CDR3 consists of 16 residues. Germline-derived CDR1 and CDR2 are SGDLS and YYNGEE. The sample holds one count of this clone. The antigen is not known. The PCR ran on 60 Vbeta and 13 Jbeta primers. Sequenced by immunoSEQ multiplex PCR; TCRdb stores in-frame clones only, minus some. The repertoire has approximately 120,000 clones, 74% of them found once; the top ten carry over 3.5%. The specimen was PBMCs. The receptor's source is a woman aged 50 to 60 in good health and CMV-seropositive. The rearrangement links TRBV9 to TRBJ2-5; TRBD2 might be the D (5 bases). DNA of the CDR3: TGTGCCAGCAGCGTAGCTGAATCCGGGGACCAAGAGACCCAGTACTTC. Translation gives CASSVAESGDQETQYF.